This T cell receptor beta chain came from a study of regulatory T cells in long-lasting Graves disease. The time point is: persistent/refractory GD, antithyroid drugs over 5 years with positive TRAb. Extracted PBMC RNA gave rise to the TCR library. Into tubes containing EDTA, approximately 8.9 milliliters of peripheral blood were drawn. Building of the TCR beta libraries involved iRepertoire HTBI primers and Arm-PCR of CDR3 regions. Using its own MiXCR run on the multiplex PCR reads, TCRdb lists one record per CDR3 protein. The sample lists a few hundred thousand distinct CDR3 sequences, roughly a fifth seen once, with about 56% in the top ten. The CDR3 runs 18 residues. Per the germline V gene, CDR1 is SGHTA and CDR2 is FQGNSA. V lost 0 bases, J lost 0 bases, and 10 bases stayed unmatched. This clonotype was seen at least ten times.

Sequencing used peripheral blood mononuclear cells (PBMCs), obtained when the disease was refractory, from a patient treated with antithyroid drugs. This clonotype was obtained from a female donor with Graves disease. This chain connects TRBV7-2 to TRBJ2-7; the match to TRBD2 covers 8 bases. For the CDR3, the DNA is TGTGCCAGCAGCTTAGCGCAACTAGCGGAGGCAAACTCCTACGAGCAGTACTTC. Protein: CASSLAQLAEANSYEQYF.